A single sample gave rise to the 7 T cell receptor beta chains below, sequenced in a study of T cell repertoires in cytomegalovirus infection. Their antigens remain unidentified. TCRdb re-called the reads through MiXCR, storing one row per CDR3 protein. The repertoire holds 900,000 to 950,000 distinct CDR3 sequences, with around 30% as singletons. The source material was cultured CD8+ T cells from PBMCs, sampled from culture after CMV antigen stimulation. The receptor set was obtained from a human donor in good health (CMV status not recorded). Some clones in this sample may be carry-over from other donors' samples.

In its sample, this clonotype was seen a few times. This rearrangement joins TRBV11-1 to TRBJ2-7; possible D gene TRBD2, 6 bases. The germline V gene has CDR1 SGHAT and CDR2 FQDESV (reference sequence). Trimming left V 0 bases short and J 4 bases short, with 7 bases between. This CDR3 spans 13 amino acids. CDR3: CASSLALAYEQYF. The CDR3 coding sequence is TGTGCCAGCAGCTTAGCGCTAGCGTACGAGCAGTACTTC.

A word on this clonotype: A junction end diverges from the germline sequence, so it may reflect a read error. V usage is TRBV3-1 and J usage is TRBJ1-5; 9 bases line up with TRBD1. Germline lookup yields CDR1 LGHDT and CDR2 YNNKEL (reference sequence). The CDR3 has 15 residues. This CDR3 is CASGQTGTGRQPQHF. The CDR3 nucleotides are TGTGCCAGCGGCCAAACCGGGACAGGGCGTCAGCCCCAGCATTTT.

The chain employs TRBV10-3 and TRBJ1-1, with 10 bases matching TRBD1. CDR3 length: 18 amino acids. Germline lookup yields CDR1 ENHRY and CDR2 SYGVKD. After removal of 3 bases from V and 0 bases from J, the junction contained 10 bases not matched to a gene. This CDR3 is CAISDPSRQGAVNTEAFF. CDR3 bases: TGTGCCATCAGTGACCCCTCTAGACAGGGGGCGGTGAACACTGAAGCTTTCTTT.

The V gene is TRBV10-3, the J gene TRBJ1-1; a weak D match, TRBD1 (6 bases). Trimming took 3 bases from V and 9 from J, leaving 20 bases between them. Germline V gene lookup returns CDR1 ENHRY and CDR2 SYGVKD. The CDR3 runs to 15 residues. DNA of the CDR3: TGTGCCATCAGTGAACTGATGACAGGAGGAACTAAAGCTTTCTTT. Its protein product is CAISELMTGGTKAFF.

In this sample, this clonotype turned up many times. The chain carries TRBV7-8 and TRBJ1-1; a weak D match, TRBD1 (5 bases). This CDR3 has 14 amino acids. Germline CDR1 SGHVS, CDR2 FQNEAQ. Trimming took 5 bases from V and 0 from J, leaving 10 bases between them. The CDR3 DNA follows: TGTGCCAGCAGCGGACACCCCTTGAACACTGAAGCTTTCTTT. As protein: CASSGHPLNTEAFF. The entire variable domain, with the rest obtained from reference TRBV7-8 and TRBJ1-1, is as follows: GAGVSQSPRYKVAKRGQDVALRCDPISGHVSLFWYQQALGQGPEFLTYFQNEAQLDKSGLPSDRFFAERPEGSVSTLKIQRTQQEDSAVYLCASSGHPLNTEAFFGQGTRLTVV.

This clonotype turned up a few times. In DNA, the CDR3 is TGTGCCAGCAGAGGGGGGGGACAGGGAAACGAGCAGTACGTC. The encoded protein is CASRGGGQGNEQYV. The chain combines TRBV12-3 or TRBV12-4 with TRBJ2-7; 9 bases are a match to TRBD1. This CDR3 comprises 14 residues. J was trimmed by 5 bases and V by 6 bases; bases with no gene match: 8.

In its sample, this clonotype was seen a few times. V is TRBV6-1 and J is TRBJ1-6; maybe TRBD1 (6 bases). This CDR3 region has 17 residues. CDR1 MNHNS and CDR2 SASEGT come from the germline V gene. V was trimmed by 6 bases and J by 3 bases, leaving 18 bases between them. DNA for the CDR3: TGTGCCAGCAGACCAGACAGGAGTATTTTCTATAATTCACCCCTCCACTTT. Its translation is CASRPDRSIFYNSPLHF.